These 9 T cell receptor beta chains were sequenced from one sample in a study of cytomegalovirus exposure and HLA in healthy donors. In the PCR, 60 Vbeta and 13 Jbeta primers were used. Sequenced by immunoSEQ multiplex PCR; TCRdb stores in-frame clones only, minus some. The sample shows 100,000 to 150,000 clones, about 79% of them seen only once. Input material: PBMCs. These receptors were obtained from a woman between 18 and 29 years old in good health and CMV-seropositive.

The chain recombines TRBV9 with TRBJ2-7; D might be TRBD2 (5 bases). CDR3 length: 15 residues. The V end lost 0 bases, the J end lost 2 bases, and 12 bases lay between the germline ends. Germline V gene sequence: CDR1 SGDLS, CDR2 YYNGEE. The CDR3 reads CASSVEAGNTYEQYF. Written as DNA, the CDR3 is TGTGCCAGCAGCGTAGAGGCGGGCAACACCTACGAGCAGTACTTC.

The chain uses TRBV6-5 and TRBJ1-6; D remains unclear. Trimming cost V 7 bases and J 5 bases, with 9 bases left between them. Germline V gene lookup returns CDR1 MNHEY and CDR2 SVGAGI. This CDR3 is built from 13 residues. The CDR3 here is CASNEGDNSPLHF. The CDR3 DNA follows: TGTGCCAGCAATGAAGGAGATAATTCACCCCTCCACTTT.

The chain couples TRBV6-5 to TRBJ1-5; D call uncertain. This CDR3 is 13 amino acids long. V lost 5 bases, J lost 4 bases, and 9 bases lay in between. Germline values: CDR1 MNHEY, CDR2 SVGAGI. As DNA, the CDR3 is TGTGCCAGCAGTCCCAGCAGGAATCAGCCCCAGCATTTT. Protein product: CASSPSRNQPQHF.

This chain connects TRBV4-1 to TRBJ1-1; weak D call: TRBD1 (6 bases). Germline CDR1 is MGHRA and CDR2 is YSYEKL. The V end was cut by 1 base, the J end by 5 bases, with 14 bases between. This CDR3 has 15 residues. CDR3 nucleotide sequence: TGCGCCAGCAGCCAAGTCGCAGGGGATAATACTGAAGCTTTCTTT. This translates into CASSQVAGDNTEAFF.

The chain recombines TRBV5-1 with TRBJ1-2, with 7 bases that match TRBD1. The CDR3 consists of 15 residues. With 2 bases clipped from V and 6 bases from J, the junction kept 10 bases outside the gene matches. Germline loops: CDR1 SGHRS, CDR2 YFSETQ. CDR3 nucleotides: TGCGCCAGCAGCTTCCCTGGAGGAGGGGGCGATGGCTACACCTTC. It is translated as CASSFPGGGGDGYTF. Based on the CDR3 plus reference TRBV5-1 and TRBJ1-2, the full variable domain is KAGVTQTPRYLIKTRGQQVTLSCSPISGHRSVSWYQQTPGQGLQFLFEYFSETQRNKGNFPGRFSGRQFSNSRSEMNVSTLELGDSALYLCASSFPGGGGDGYTFGSGTRLTVV.

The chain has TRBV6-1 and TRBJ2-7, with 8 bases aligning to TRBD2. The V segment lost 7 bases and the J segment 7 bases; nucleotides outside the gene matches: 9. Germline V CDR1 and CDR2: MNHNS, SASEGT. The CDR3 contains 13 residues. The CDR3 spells CASTIAGPCEQYF. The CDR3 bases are TGTGCCAGCACCATAGCGGGGCCCTGTGAGCAGTACTTC.

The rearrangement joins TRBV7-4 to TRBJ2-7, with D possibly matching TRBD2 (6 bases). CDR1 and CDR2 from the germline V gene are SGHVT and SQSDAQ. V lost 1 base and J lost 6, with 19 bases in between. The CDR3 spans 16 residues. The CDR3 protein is CASSLGGDSEQSEQYF. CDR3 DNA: TGTGCCAGCAGCTTAGGGGGGGATTCGGAACAGAGCGAGCAGTACTTC.

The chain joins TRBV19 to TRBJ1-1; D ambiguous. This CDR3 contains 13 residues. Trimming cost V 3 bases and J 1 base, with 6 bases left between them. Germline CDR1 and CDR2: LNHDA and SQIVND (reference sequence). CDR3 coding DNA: TGTGCCAGTAGTATGTCCTGGAACACTGAAGCTTTCTTT. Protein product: CASSMSWNTEAFF.

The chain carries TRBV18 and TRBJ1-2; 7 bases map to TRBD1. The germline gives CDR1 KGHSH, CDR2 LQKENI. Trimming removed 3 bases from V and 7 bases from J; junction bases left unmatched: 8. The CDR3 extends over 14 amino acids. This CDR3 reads CASSPPDRAAGYTF. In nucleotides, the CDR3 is TGTGCCAGCTCACCTCCCGACAGGGCGGCTGGCTACACCTTC. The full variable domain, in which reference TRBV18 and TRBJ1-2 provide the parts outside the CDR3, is NAGVMQNPRHLVRRRGQEARLRCSPMKGHSHVYWYRQLPEEGLKFMVYLQKENIIDESGMPKERFSAEFPKEGPSILRIQQVVRGDSAAYFCASSPPDRAAGYTFGSGTRLTVV.